This T cell receptor (beta chain) was sequenced in a study of cytomegalovirus exposure and HLA in healthy donors. Study observations and caveats: Most sequenced TCRs were rare (though some public TCRs occurred in many donors).

The CDR3 is made up of 14 amino acids. The V gene's germline CDR1 is LGHNA and CDR2 YNFKEQ. The ends lost 3 bases at V and 5 bases at J; junction bases unmatched: 6. The PCR contained 60 Vbeta and 13 Jbeta primers. Sequencing was performed with immunoSEQ multiplex PCR; in TCRdb, only in-frame clones are kept and a portion is missing. The sample holds about 210,000 clones, about 88% seen once. With regard to this clone: Its antigen is not identified.

The source material was PBMCs. The chain combines TRBV4-2 with TRBJ1-2, with 7 bases matching TRBD1. This TCR came from a woman aged 25-40 years in good health and CMV-seronegative. The CDR3 DNA reads as TGTGCCAGCAGCCATGGTCAGGGGGATTATGGCTACACCTTC. It encodes CASSHGQGDYGYTF.